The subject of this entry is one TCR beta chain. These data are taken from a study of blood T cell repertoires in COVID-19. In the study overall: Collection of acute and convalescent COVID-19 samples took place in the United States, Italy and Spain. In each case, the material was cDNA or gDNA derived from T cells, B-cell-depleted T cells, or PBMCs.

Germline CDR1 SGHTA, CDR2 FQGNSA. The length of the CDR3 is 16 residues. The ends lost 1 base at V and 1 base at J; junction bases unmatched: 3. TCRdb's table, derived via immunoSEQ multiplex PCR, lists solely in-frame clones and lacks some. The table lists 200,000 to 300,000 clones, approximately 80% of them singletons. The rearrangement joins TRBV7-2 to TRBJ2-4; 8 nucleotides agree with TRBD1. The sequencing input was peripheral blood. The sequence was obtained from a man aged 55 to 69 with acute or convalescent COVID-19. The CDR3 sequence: CASSLETGDAKNIQYF. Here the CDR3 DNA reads TGTGCCAGCAGCTTAGAGACAGGGGATGCCAAAAACATTCAGTACTTC.